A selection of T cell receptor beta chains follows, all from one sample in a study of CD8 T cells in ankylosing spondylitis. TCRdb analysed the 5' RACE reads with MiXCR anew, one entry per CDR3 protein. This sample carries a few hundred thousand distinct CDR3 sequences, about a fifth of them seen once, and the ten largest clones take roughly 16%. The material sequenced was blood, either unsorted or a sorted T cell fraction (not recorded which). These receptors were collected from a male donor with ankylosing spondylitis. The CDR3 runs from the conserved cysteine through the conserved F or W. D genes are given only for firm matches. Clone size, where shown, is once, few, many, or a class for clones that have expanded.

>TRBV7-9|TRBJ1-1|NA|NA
CASSLGFANTEAFF
TGTGCCAGCAGCCTGGGGTTTGCGAACACTGAAGCTTTCTTT
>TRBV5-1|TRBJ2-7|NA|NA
CANSREPTSYEQYF
TGCGCCAACTCTAGGGAGCCGACCTCCTACGAGCAGTACTTC
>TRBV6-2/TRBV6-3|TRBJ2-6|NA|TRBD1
CASSYTGTGISGANVLTF
TGTGCCAGCAGTTATACAGGGACAGGCATCTCTGGGGCCAACGTCCTGACTTTC
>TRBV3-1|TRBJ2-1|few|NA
CASSQEGGLARKHNEQFF
TGTGCCAGCAGCCAAGAAGGGGGGCTAGCACGAAAACACAATGAGCAGTTCTTC
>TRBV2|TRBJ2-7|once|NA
CASSEVHEQYF
TGTGCCAGCAGTGAAGTTCACGAGCAGTACTTC
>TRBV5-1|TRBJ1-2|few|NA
CASSSPTVSGAGGGYTF
TGCGCCAGCAGCTCACCCACGGTATCAGGGGCCGGTGGCGGCTACACCTTC
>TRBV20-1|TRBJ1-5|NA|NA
CSAPPADGNQPQHF
TGCAGTGCTCCCCCAGCGGATGGCAATCAGCCCCAGCATTTT
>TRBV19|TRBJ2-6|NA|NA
CASSIVPLTGANVLTF
TGTGCCAGTAGTATAGTCCCTCTTACTGGGGCCAACGTCCTGACTTTC
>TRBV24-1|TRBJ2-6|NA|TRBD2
CATSEPGTTLSGANVLTF
TGTGCCACCAGTGAACCCGGGACTACCCTCTCAGGGGCCAACGTCCTGACTTTC
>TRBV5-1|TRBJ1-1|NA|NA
CASSLLLNTEAFF
TGCGCCAGCAGCTTGTTGTTGAACACTGAAGCTTTCTTT
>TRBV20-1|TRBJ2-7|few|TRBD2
CSGRGSRSLAALEQYF
TGCAGTGGCAGAGGTTCACGCAGTCTAGCGGCTCTCGAGCAGTACTTC
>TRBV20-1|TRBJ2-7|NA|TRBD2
CSARDRLAGVHEQYF
TGCAGTGCTAGAGATCGGCTAGCGGGAGTACACGAGCAGTACTTC
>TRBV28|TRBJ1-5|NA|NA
CASSPRTGTPDSNQPQHF
TGTGCCAGCAGTCCCCGAACAGGGACACCCGATAGCAATCAGCCCCAGCATTTT
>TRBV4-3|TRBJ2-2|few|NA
CASSPGLTETGELFF
TGCGCCAGCAGTCCCGGACTAACTGAAACCGGGGAGCTGTTTTTT
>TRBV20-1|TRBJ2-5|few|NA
CSASQRGQEETQYF
TGCAGTGCTAGCCAGCGGGGACAAGAGGAGACCCAGTACTTC
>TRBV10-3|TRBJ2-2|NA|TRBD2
CAISLTRLAGSNTGELFF
TGTGCCATCAGCCTGACTAGACTAGCGGGGTCGAACACCGGGGAGCTGTTTTTT
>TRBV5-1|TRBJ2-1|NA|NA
CASSLVQRNYNEQFF
TGCGCCAGCAGCTTGGTCCAGCGGAACTACAATGAGCAGTTCTTC
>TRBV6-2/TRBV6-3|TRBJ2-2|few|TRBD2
CASTPSGRAGELFF
TGTGCCAGCACGCCTAGCGGGAGGGCCGGGGAGCTGTTTTTT
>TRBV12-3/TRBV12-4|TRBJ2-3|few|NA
CASSIRTGTDTQYF
TGTGCCAGCAGTATAAGGACAGGCACAGATACGCAGTATTTT
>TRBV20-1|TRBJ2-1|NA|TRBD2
CSAPPTSGSGNEQFF
TGCAGTGCGCCCCCAACTAGCGGGTCTGGGAATGAGCAGTTCTTC
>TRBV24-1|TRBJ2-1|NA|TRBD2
CAPPLAIYNEQFF
TGTGCCCCCCCACTAGCGATCTACAATGAGCAGTTCTTC
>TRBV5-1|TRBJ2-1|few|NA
CASSARGMGFEQFF
TGCGCCAGCAGCGCCCGTGGAATGGGGTTTGAGCAGTTCTTC
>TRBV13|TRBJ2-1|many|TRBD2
CASSPSGGSSYNEQFF
TGTGCCAGCAGCCCTAGCGGTGGCAGCTCCTACAATGAGCAGTTCTTC
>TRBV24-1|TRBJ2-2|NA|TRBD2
CATSDLRLAGGPGELFF
TGTGCCACCAGTGATCTCCGACTAGCGGGAGGGCCGGGGGAGCTGTTTTTT
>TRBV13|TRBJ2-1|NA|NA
CASSLDRNEQFF
TGTGCCAGCAGCTTAGACAGGAATGAGCAGTTCTTC
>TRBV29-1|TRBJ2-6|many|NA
CSVGKSSGANVLTF
TGCAGCGTTGGAAAGAGCTCTGGGGCCAACGTCCTGACTTTC
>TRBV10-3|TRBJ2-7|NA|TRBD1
CAISESNRGQREQYF
TGTGCCATCAGTGAGTCGAACAGGGGCCAGAGGGAGCAGTACTTC
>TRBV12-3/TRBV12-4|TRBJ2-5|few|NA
CASSFLGGKETQYF
TGTGCCAGCAGTTTTCTCGGGGGAAAAGAGACCCAGTACTTC
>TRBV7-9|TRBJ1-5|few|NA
CASSRQDNQPQHF
TGTGCCAGCAGCAGACAGGACAATCAGCCCCAGCATTTT
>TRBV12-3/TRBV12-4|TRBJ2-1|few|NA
CASVVGGTYNEQFF
TGTGCCAGTGTAGTTGGGGGAACCTACAATGAGCAGTTCTTC
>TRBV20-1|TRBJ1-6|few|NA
CSARETGRGITLHF
TGCAGTGCTAGAGAGACAGGTCGGGGAATCACCCTCCACTTT
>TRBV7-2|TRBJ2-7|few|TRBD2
CASSLGGLAAYEQYF
TGTGCCAGCAGCTTAGGAGGACTAGCGGCCTACGAGCAGTACTTC
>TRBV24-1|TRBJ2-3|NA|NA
CATPMRQSSTQYF
TGTGCCACGCCGATGCGACAGTCTAGTACGCAGTATTTT
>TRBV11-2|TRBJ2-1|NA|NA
CASSPRFVYNEQFF
TGTGCCAGCAGCCCCCGGTTCGTCTACAATGAGCAGTTCTTC
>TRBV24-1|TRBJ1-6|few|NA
CATTVGDNSPLHF
TGTGCCACCACCGTGGGGGATAATTCACCCCTCCACTTT
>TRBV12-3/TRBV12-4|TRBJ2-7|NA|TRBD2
CASSWGLAPYF
TGTGCCAGCAGTTGGGGACTAGCGCCGTACTTC
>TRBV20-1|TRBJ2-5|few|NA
CSAVPSGGRETQYF
TGCAGTGCTGTCCCGAGTGGGGGAAGGGAGACCCAGTACTTC
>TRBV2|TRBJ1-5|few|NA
CASNLEGNQPQHF
TGTGCCAGCAATCTTGAGGGAAATCAGCCCCAGCATTTT
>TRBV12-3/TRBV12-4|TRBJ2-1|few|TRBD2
CASSLARGREQFF
TGTGCCAGCAGTTTAGCGCGGGGGAGGGAGCAGTTCTTC
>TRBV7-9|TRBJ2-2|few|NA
CASSLKNMNTGELFF
TGTGCCAGCAGCTTGAAGAATATGAACACCGGGGAGCTGTTTTTT
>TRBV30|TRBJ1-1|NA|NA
CAWSVQGFSFF
TGTGCCTGGAGTGTACAAGGATTTTCATTCTTT